These 19 T cell receptor beta chains were all obtained from the same sample, sequenced in a study of identical twins (dated by TCRdb to about 2016). The library was prepared using 5' RACE. Sequencing relied on an Illumina HiSeq 2000. TCRdb trimmed public reads at Q25 via fastp, called clones via MiXCR and kept in-frame beta chains. Under each unique CDR3 protein, matching rows form one entry showing the most common genes and DNA. The sample contains about 700,000 distinct CDR3 sequences, about 9.4% of them found a single time. The top ten clones comprise around 0.98% of the sample. This same sample was also part of a study on yellow fever vaccine responses in identical twins.

Source material: PBMCs. Every receptor here comes from a woman between 18 and 29 years old in good health.

This sequence joins TRBV5-1 and TRBJ2-7; 9 positions agree with TRBD2. Unmatched junction bases numbered 8, after V lost 4 bases and J lost 3 bases. Germline values: CDR1 SGHRS, CDR2 YFSETQ. The CDR3 spans 15 residues. CDR3 nucleotides: TGCGCCAGCAGCGGATCCGGGACTAGCTACTACGAGCAGTACTTC. This gives the protein CASSGSGTSYYEQYF. Based on the CDR3 plus reference TRBV5-1 and TRBJ2-7, the full variable domain is KAGVTQTPRYLIKTRGQQVTLSCSPISGHRSVSWYQQTPGQGLQFLFEYFSETQRNKGNFPGRFSGRQFSNSRSEMNVSTLELGDSALYLCASSGSGTSYYEQYFGPGTRLTVT.

This clonotype was observed many times. The rearrangement joins TRBV20-1 to TRBJ2-4; D remains unclear. The CDR3 sequence is 13 residues long. Trimming left V 5 bases short and J 0 bases short, with 8 bases between. The germline V gene encodes CDR1 DFQATT and CDR2 SNEGSKA (reference sequence). The CDR3 bases are TGCAGTGCTGGCATCCTAGCCAAAAACATTCAGTACTTC. This gives the protein CSAGILAKNIQYF.

The V call is TRBV20-1, the J call TRBJ1-1; no clear D. The germline gives CDR1 DFQATT, CDR2 SNEGSKA (reference sequence). V lost 5 bases to trimming and J lost 7 bases, with 17 bases between them. The CDR3 runs to 13 residues. This chain's CDR3 is CSASSSGTGEAFF. As DNA, the CDR3 is TGCAGTGCTTCAAGCAGTGGTACCGGTGAAGCTTTCTTT.

This clonotype was counted at least ten times. The chain recombines TRBV4-1 with TRBJ1-4; D unclear. This CDR3 comprises 14 residues. In germline, CDR1 is MGHRA, CDR2 YSYEKL. The V end was cut by 4 bases, the J end by 2 bases, with 8 bases between. The CDR3 protein is CASSPTRTNEKLFF. The CDR3 DNA sequence: TGCGCCAGCAGCCCAACTAGGACTAATGAAAAACTGTTTTTT.

This chain joins TRBV18 and TRBJ2-7, with 9 bases lining up with TRBD1. Per the germline V gene, CDR1 is KGHSH and CDR2 is LQKENI. Unmatched junction bases numbered 5, after V lost 3 bases and J lost 2 bases. CDR3 length equals 15 residues. The CDR3 sequence is CASSPSRQGAYEQYF. CDR3 sequence (DNA): TGTGCCAGCTCACCCTCGCGACAGGGGGCCTACGAGCAGTACTTC.

This clonotype was seen many times. The genes are TRBV2 and TRBJ2-1; D might be TRBD2 (5 bases). The V end was cut by 3 bases, the J end by 9 bases, with 12 bases between. The CDR3 length is 13 residues. Germline V CDR1 and CDR2: SNHLY, FYNNEI. CDR3 region: CASSEVLRGEQFF. Here the CDR3 DNA reads TGTGCCAGCAGTGAGGTGCTTCGGGGTGAGCAGTTCTTC. Supplemented by reference TRBV2 and TRBJ2-1, the full variable domain reads EPEVTQTPSHQVTQMGQEVILRCVPISNHLYFYWYRQILGQKVEFLVSFYNNEISEKSEIFDDQFSVERPDGSNFTLKIRSTKLEDSAMYFCASSEVLRGEQFFGPGTRLTVL.

This clonotype was seen a handful of times. This sequence joins TRBV7-2 and TRBJ2-3; 13 bases are a match to TRBD2. Per germline, CDR1 SGHTA and CDR2 FQGNSA. Trimming cost V 5 bases and J 5 bases; bases outside gene matches: 4. CDR3 size: 15 residues. CDR3 coding DNA: TGTGCCAGCAGCCCGGGGACTAGCGGGGTAGATACGCAGTATTTT. Translating it yields CASSPGTSGVDTQYF.

V usage is TRBV6-2 or TRBV6-3 and J usage is TRBJ2-1, with D possibly being TRBD2 (6 bases). The CDR3 sequence is 14 residues long. Trimming left V 5 bases short and J 8 bases short, with 16 bases between. CDR1 MNHEY and CDR2 SVGEGT come from the germline V gene. Written as DNA, the CDR3 is TGTGCCAGCAGTAACAGGAGGGCGGGCGATGAGCAGTTCTTC. Translated: CASSNRRAGDEQFF.

This clonotype was recorded many times. The CDR3: CASSQAAGGPIEQYF. The DNA of the CDR3 is TGTGCCAGCAGCCAAGCAGCGGGGGGGCCAATCGAGCAGTACTTC. The chain is built from TRBV3-1 and TRBJ2-7; TRBD2 agrees at 10 bases. Germline CDR1 LGHDT, CDR2 YNNKEL (reference sequence). The V and J ends lost 1 base and 6 bases, in that order; junction bases with no gene match: 6. The CDR3 has 15 amino acids.

The chain employs TRBV24-1 and TRBJ1-5, with TRBD1 as a possible D gene (6 bases). V was trimmed by 5 bases and J by 4 bases, leaving 20 bases between them. Germline V gene sequence: CDR1 KGHDR, CDR2 SFDVKD. This CDR3 is 17 amino acids long. CDR3 DNA sequence: TGTGCCACCAGTGCCCTACCCCCCGGGGGCGTGAATCAGCCCCAGCATTTT. Protein: CATSALPPGGVNQPQHF.

There are a few counts of this clonotype. The rearrangement joins TRBV3-1 to TRBJ2-6; D gene ambiguous. Germline V gene lookup returns CDR1 LGHDT and CDR2 YNNKEL (reference sequence). The CDR3 runs to 14 residues. V gave up 2 bases and J gave up 3 bases, with 5 bases separating them. The CDR3 sequence: CASSQSFGANVLTF. The CDR3 coding sequence is TGTGCCAGCAGCCAAAGTTTTGGGGCCAACGTCCTGACTTTC.

This clonotype was counted only a few times. The V and J genes are TRBV7-2 and TRBJ2-1; 9 bases agree with TRBD2. The CDR3 runs to 17 residues. Germline values: CDR1 SGHTA, CDR2 FQGNSA. The V gene end was trimmed by 2 bases and the J gene end by 3 bases; junction bases not matched to a gene: 8. In nucleotides, the CDR3 is TGTGCCAGCAGCTTACCTTCGACTAGCGGCCTCTACAATGAGCAGTTCTTC. Translation gives CASSLPSTSGLYNEQFF.

The chain is built from TRBV28 and TRBJ2-2; 9 bases are a match to TRBD2. CDR1 and CDR2 from the germline V gene are MDHEN and SYDVKM. J was trimmed by 4 bases and V by 3 bases; bases with no gene match: 3. This CDR3 is built from 15 residues. The chain's CDR3 is CASSLASGTTGELFF. For the CDR3, the DNA is TGTGCCAGCAGTTTGGCTAGCGGGACCACCGGGGAGCTGTTTTTT. Based on the CDR3 plus reference TRBV28 and TRBJ2-2, the full variable domain is DVKVTQSSRYLVKRTGEKVFLECVQDMDHENMFWYRQDPGLGLRLIYFSYDVKMKEKGDIPEGYSVSREKKERFSLILESASTNQTSMYLCASSLASGTTGELFFGEGSRLTVL.

The rearrangement uses TRBV20-1 and TRBJ2-1; possibly TRBD2 for D (5 bases). CDR1 and CDR2 from the germline V gene are DFQATT and SNEGSKA (reference sequence). The CDR3 sequence is 15 residues long. Trimming removed 4 bases from V and 6 bases from J, with 19 bases in between. CDR3 region: CSAKPPSEGVNEQFF. In DNA form, the CDR3 reads TGCAGTGCTAAACCCCCCTCTGAGGGCGTCAATGAGCAGTTCTTC.

The CDR3 spells CASSFRPGVTSTDTQYF. CDR3 nucleotide sequence: TGTGCCAGCAGCTTCCGCCCGGGGGTGACTAGCACAGATACGCAGTATTTT. This chain links TRBV7-9 with TRBJ2-3; perhaps TRBD2 as D (6 bases). Deletions cut 3 bases from V and 0 bases from J, with 16 bases between. Germline CDR1 and CDR2: SEHNR and FQNEAQ (reference sequence). The CDR3 is made up of 17 amino acids.

The chain is built from TRBV6-5 and TRBJ2-3, with 16 bases lining up with TRBD2. The germline V gene has CDR1 MNHEY and CDR2 SVGAGI. The CDR3 is 19 amino acids. Trimming took 2 bases from V and 4 from J; bases not matched to a gene: 9. CDR3 sequence reads: CASSYLGTSGRASPDTQYF. CDR3 sequence (DNA): TGTGCCAGCAGTTACCTTGGGACTAGCGGGAGGGCCTCCCCAGATACGCAGTATTTT.

This clonotype has just a few counts. This chain joins TRBV12-3 or TRBV12-4 and TRBJ2-5; weak D call: TRBD2 (6 bases). The CDR3 loop spans 13 amino acids. V lost 7 bases, J lost 3 bases, and 12 bases lay in between. The CDR3 DNA sequence: TGTGCCAGCACCCCCGGGACTGAAGAGACCCAGTACTTC. It translates to CASTPGTEETQYF.

This clonotype was seen more than once but under ten times. The rearrangement uses TRBV5-6 and TRBJ2-7; D is unclear. The CDR3 loop spans 15 amino acids. CDR1 is SGHDT, CDR2 YYEEEE, per germline. V lost 0 bases, J lost 5 bases, and 15 bases lay in between. The chain's CDR3 is CASSLVNMKGNEQYF. The CDR3 nucleotides are TGTGCCAGCAGCTTGGTCAACATGAAGGGAAACGAGCAGTACTTC.

J is TRBJ2-3 and V is TRBV11-2, with 14 nucleotides matching TRBD2. Germline V lookup: CDR1 SGHAT, CDR2 FQNNGV. Trimming cost V 5 bases and J 3 bases; bases outside gene matches: 10. The CDR3 has 18 amino acids. The CDR3 DNA follows: TGTGCCAGCAGCCTAGGGACTAGCGGGAGCTTTACGACAGATACGCAGTATTTT. Its protein is CASSLGTSGSFTTDTQYF.